A selection of T cell receptor beta chains follows, all from one sample in a study of cytomegalovirus exposure and HLA in healthy donors. Measured with immunoSEQ multiplex PCR; TCRdb has only the in-frame clones, and not every one. Of roughly 120,000 clones in the sample, around 76% are singletons; the top ten hold approximately 30%. Specimen: PBMCs. These receptors were obtained from a man in his 60s in good health and CMV-seropositive. The conserved cysteine and the conserved F or W are not part of the CDR3 here.

v_call	cdr3_aa
TRBV5-1	ASSLFPSGEGEKLF
TRBV11-2	ASSLARDLTEAF
TRBV5-4	ASSLRGSADTQY
TRBV13	ASSLMGQGSTIYGYT
TRBV10-3	AISETSGASYNEQF
TRBV5-1	ASSLVYGWNTEAF
TRBV28	ASSSLGRLNYGYT
TRBV14	ASSQGGAGYGYT
TRBV27	ASSPSPHPTGIYSNQPQH
TRBV10-1	ASSEGGGNTIY
TRBV2	ASRGDSKNYGYT
TRBV5-1	ASSVGEVPYEQY